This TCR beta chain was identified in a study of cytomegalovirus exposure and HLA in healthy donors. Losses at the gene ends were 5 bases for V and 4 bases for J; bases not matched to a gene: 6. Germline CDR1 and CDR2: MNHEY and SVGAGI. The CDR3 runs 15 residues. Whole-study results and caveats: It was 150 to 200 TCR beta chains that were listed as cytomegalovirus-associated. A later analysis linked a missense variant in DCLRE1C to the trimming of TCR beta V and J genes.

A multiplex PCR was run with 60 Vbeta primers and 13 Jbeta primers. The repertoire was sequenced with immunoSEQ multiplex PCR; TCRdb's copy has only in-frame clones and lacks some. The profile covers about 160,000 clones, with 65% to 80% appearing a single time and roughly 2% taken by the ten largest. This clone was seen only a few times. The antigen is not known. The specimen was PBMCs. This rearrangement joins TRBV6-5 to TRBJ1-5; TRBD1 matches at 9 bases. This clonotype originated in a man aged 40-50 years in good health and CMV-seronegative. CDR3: CASSADRGRNQPQHF. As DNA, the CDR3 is TGTGCCAGCAGTGCGGACAGGGGACGGAATCAGCCCCAGCATTTT.